The clone carrying this TCR beta chain was detected once. Its antigen is as yet unknown. The source of the sample is a study of Ad26.COV2.S vaccination and SARS-CoV-2 variants. Study-level points and caveats: Placebo and vaccine recipients had non-spike TCR breadth that was similar.

Treatment meaning: approximately 18 received Ad26.COV2.S at low or high dose, single or two shots; 5 received placebo; per-sample allocation not given. The samples were gathered on day 63 after the first injection of vaccine or placebo. Expressing Wuhan-strain SARS-CoV-2 spike, an Ad26 vector served as the vaccine. This table comes from immunoSEQ multiplex PCR, and its TCRdb copy is limited to in-frame clones, with some not included. The data show hundreds of thousands of clones, around 87% seen once. V was cut by 2 bases and J by 7 bases, with 9 bases left in between. CDR3 size: 14 residues. Germline-derived CDR1 and CDR2 are LGHDT and YNNKEL (reference sequence).

The origin of this receptor is a person between 18 and 59 years old who received the Ad26.COV2.S COVID-19 vaccine or a placebo. The sequences come from peripheral blood, collected in a trial of Ad26.COV2.S vaccine versus placebo. The rearrangement uses TRBV3-1 (or the pseudogene TRBV3-2) and TRBJ1-6, with D unclear. The CDR3 loop is CASSQFLGNSPLHF. Here the CDR3 DNA reads TGTGCCAGCAGCCAATTTCTAGGGAATTCACCCCTCCACTTT.